This T cell receptor beta chain originates from a study of control samples from healthy donors and cancer patients. Clones were sequenced by immunoSEQ multiplex PCR, and TCRdb holds only the in-frame ones, with some missing. The data contain more than 85,000 clones, around nine tenths of them seen just once; the ten biggest clones take up approximately 15%. J lost 4 bases, V lost 4 bases, and 7 bases had no gene match. Germline assignment: CDR1 SGHNT and CDR2 YYREEE (reference sequence). The CDR3 extends over 15 amino acids. The chain carries TRBV5-4 and TRBJ2-2, with 7 bases that match TRBD2. The receptor comes from a woman aged 50 to 60 in good health. Sequenced: blood. CDR3 bases: TGTGCCAGCAGCCATCCGGGACTACCCACCGGGGAGCTGTTTTTT. It translates to CASSHPGLPTGELFF.